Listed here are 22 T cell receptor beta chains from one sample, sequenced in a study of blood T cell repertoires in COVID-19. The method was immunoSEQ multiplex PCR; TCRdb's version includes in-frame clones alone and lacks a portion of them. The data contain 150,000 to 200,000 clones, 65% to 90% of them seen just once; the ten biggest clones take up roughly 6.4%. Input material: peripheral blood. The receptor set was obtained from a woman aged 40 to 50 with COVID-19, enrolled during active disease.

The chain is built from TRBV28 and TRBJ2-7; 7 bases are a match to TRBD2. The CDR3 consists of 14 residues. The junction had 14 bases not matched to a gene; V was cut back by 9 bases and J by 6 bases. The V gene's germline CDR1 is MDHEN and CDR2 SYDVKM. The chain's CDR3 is CASLSGTTDREQYF. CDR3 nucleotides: TGTGCCAGTCTGTCCGGGACTACCGATCGCGAGCAGTACTTC.

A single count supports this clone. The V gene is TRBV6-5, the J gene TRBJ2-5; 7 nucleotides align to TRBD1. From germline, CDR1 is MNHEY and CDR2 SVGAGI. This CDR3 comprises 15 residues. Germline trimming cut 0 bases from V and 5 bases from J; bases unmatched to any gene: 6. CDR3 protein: CASSYSSQGMETQYF. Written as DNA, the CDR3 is TGTGCCAGCAGTTACTCGTCACAGGGGATGGAGACCCAGTACTTC.

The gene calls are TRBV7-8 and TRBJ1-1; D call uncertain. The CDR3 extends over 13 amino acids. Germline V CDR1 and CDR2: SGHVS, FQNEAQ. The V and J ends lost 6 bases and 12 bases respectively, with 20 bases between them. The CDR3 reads CASSPGPRNSPFF. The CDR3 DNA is TGTGCCAGCAGTCCCGGCCCCAGGAATTCACCTTTCTTT.

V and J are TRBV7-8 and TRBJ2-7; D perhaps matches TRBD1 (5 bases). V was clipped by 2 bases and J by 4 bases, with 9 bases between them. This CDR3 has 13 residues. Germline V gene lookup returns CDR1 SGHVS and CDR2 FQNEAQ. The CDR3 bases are TGTGCCAGCAGCTTATTCAGGGCTTACGAGCAGTACTTC. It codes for CASSLFRAYEQYF.

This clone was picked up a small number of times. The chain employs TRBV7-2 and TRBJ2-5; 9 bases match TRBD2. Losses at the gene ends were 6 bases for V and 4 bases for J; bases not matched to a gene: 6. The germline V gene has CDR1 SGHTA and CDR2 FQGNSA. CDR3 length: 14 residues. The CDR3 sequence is CASSYSGGGETQYF. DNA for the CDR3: TGTGCCAGCAGTTATAGCGGGGGTGGAGAGACCCAGTACTTC.

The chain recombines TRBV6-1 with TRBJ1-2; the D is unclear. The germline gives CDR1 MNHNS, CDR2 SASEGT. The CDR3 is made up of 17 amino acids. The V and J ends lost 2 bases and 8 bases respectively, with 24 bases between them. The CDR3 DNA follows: TGTGCCAGCAGTGAACCGGGCAGTCCCAGCGGGGTGGGCGGCTACACCTTC. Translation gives CASSEPGSPSGVGGYTF.

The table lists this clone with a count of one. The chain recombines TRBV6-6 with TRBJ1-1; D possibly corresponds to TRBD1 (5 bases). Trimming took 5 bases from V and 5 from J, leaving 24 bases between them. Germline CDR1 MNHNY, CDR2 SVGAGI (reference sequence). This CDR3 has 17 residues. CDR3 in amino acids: CASSPQVMALVGTEAFF. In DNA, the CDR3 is TGTGCCAGCAGTCCACAGGTTATGGCCTTGGTAGGGACTGAAGCTTTCTTT.

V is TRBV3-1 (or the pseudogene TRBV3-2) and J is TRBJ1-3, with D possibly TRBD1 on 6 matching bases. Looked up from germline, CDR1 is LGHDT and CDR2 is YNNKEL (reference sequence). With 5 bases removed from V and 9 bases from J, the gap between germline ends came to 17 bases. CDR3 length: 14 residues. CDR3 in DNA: TGTGCCAGCAGCGAAGGACAGTCGCGGGGCACCATATATTTT. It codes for CASSEGQSRGTIYF.

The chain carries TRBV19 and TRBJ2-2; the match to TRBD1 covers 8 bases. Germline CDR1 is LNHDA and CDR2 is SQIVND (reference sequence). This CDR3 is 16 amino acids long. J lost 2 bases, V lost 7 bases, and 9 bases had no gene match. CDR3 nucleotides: TGTGCCAGTATTGACCCGGGACAGGTAAACACCGGGGAGCTGTTTTTT. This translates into CASIDPGQVNTGELFF.

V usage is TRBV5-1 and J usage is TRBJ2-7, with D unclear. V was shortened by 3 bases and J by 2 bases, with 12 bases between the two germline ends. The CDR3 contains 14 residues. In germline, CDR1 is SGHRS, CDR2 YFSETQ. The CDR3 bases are TGCGCCAGCAGCTCGCGCGGAAATGCCTACGAGCAGTACTTC. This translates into CASSSRGNAYEQYF.

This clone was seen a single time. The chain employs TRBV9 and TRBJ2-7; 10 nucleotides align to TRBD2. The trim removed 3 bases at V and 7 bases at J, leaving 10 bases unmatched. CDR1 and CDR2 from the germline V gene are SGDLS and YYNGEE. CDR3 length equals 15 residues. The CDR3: CASSASGRAFGEQYF. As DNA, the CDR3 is TGTGCCAGCAGCGCGAGCGGGAGGGCCTTTGGGGAGCAGTACTTC.

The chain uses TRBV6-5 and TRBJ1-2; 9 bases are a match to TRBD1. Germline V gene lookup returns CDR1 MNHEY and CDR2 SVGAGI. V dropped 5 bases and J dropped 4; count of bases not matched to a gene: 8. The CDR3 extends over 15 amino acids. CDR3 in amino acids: CASSPMGQGLYGYTF. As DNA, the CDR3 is TGTGCCAGCAGTCCCATGGGACAGGGACTCTATGGCTACACCTTC.

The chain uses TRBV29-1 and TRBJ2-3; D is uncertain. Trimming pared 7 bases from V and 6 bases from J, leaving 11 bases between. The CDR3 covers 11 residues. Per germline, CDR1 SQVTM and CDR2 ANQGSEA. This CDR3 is CSAGLQDTQYF. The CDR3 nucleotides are TGCAGCGCCGGCTTGCAGGATACGCAGTATTTT.

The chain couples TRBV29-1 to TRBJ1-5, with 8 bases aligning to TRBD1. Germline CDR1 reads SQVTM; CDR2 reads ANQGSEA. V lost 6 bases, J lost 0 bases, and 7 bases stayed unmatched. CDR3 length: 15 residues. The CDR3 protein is CSVSQGVDSNQPQHF. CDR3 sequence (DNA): TGCAGCGTGTCACAGGGGGTGGATAGCAATCAGCCCCAGCATTTT.

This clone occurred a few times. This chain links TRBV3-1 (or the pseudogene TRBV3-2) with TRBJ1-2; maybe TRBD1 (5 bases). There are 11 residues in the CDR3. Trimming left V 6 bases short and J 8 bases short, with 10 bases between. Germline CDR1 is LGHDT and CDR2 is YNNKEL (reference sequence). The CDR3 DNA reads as TGTGCCAGCAGAGGGGCAAGAGGCTACACCTTC. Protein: CASRGARGYTF.

CDR3 sequence (DNA): TGTGCCAGCAGTATGTCAGGGAGGAGCAATCAGCCCCAGCATTTT. Protein sequence: CASSMSGRSNQPQHF. V usage is TRBV2 and J usage is TRBJ1-5; weak D call: TRBD1 (5 bases). CDR1 and CDR2 (germline): SNHLY, FYNNEI. The V and J ends lost 5 bases and 1 base respectively, with 12 bases between them. The CDR3 is 15 amino acids.

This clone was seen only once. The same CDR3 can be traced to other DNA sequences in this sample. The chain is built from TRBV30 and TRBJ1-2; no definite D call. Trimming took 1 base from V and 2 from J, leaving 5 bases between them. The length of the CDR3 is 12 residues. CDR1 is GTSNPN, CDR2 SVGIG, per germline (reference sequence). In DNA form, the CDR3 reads TGTGCCTGGAGTGCCGGGAACTATGGCTACACCTTC. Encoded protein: CAWSAGNYGYTF.

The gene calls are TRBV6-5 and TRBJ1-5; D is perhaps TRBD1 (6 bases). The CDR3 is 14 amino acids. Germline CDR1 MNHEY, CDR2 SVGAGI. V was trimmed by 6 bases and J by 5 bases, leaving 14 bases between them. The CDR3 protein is CASRGPGQHQPQHF. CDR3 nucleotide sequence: TGTGCCAGCAGAGGACCGGGACAACATCAGCCCCAGCATTTT.

CDR3 protein: CASSRGQGVADTQYF. The CDR3 DNA reads TGTGCCAGCAGCCGGGGACAGGGGGTAGCAGATACGCAGTATTTT. V gene TRBV5-5 combines with J gene TRBJ2-3, with 11 bases aligning to TRBD1. Germline V gives CDR1 SGHKS, CDR2 YYEKEE (reference sequence). Trimming at V came to 4 bases and at J to 4 bases, leaving 5 bases not matched to a gene. This CDR3 is built from 15 residues.

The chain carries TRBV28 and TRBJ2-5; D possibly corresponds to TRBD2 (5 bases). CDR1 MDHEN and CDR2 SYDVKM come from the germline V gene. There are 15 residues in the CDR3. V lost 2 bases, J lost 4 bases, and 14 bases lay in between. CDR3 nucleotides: TGTGCCAGCAGTTTAGTGGGAGTGGTTCGAGAGACCCAGTACTTC. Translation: CASSLVGVVRETQYF.

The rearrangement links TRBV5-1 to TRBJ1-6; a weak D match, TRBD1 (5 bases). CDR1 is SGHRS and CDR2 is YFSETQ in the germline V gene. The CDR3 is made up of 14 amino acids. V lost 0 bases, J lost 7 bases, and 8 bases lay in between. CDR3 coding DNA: TGCGCCAGCAGCTTGGGACAGATCAATTCACCCCTCCACTTT. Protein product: CASSLGQINSPLHF.

CDR3 DNA sequence: TGTGCCAGCTCACCACGGATCCAGGGGTACGAGCAGTACTTC. Residues: CASSPRIQGYEQYF. The chain links TRBV18 to TRBJ2-7; D might be TRBD1 (6 bases). Trimming took off 1 base at V and 4 bases at J, with 11 bases between the two ends. In germline, CDR1 is KGHSH, CDR2 LQKENI. This CDR3 region has 14 residues.